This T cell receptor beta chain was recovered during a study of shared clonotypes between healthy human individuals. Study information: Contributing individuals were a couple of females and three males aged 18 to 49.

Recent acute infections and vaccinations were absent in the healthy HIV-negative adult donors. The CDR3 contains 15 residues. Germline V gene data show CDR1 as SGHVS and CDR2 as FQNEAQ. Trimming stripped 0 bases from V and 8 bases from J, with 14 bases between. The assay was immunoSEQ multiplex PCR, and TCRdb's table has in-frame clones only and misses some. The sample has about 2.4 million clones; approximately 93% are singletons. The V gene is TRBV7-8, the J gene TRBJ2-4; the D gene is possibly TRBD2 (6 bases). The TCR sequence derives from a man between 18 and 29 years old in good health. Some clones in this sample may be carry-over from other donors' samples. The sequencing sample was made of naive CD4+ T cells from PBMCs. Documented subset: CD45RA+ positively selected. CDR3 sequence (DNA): TGTGCCAGCAGCTTAGCGTCGCTGCCGGGGGACATTCAGTACTTC. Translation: CASSLASLPGDIQYF. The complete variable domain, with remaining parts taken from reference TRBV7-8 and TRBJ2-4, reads GAGVSQSPRYKVAKRGQDVALRCDPISGHVSLFWYQQALGQGPEFLTYFQNEAQLDKSGLPSDRFFAERPEGSVSTLKIQRTQQEDSAVYLCASSLASLPGDIQYFGAGTRLSVL.